One and the same sample provided the 26 T cell receptor beta chains below, sequenced in a study of monozygotic twins with inflammatory bowel disease. TCRdb reanalyzed the 5' RACE reads and collapses them to one entry per CDR3 protein, without DNA. The specimen's table records about 450,000 distinct CDR3 sequences. The specimen was blood. The source is a human donor with ulcerative colitis or Crohn's disease, or a healthy co-twin of an affected twin (not recorded which).

The V and J genes are TRBV15 and TRBJ2-2; TCRdb outputs TRBD1, but without DNA this stays unchecked. The CDR3 covers 15 residues. Germline CDR1 LNHNV, CDR2 YYDKDF (reference sequence). CDR3 region: CATSSNPDSGGELFF.

The rearrangement links TRBV10-3 to TRBJ2-3; TCRdb's assignment of TRBD1 cannot be checked, as there is no DNA. This CDR3 is built from 14 residues. In germline, CDR1 is ENHRY, CDR2 SYGVKD. This CDR3 reads CAISAGTSTDTQYF.

The V gene is TRBV29-1, the J gene TRBJ2-2; TCRdb picks TRBD1, but there is no DNA to check that call. CDR1 is SQVTM, CDR2 ANQGSEA, per germline. This CDR3 is built from 14 residues. CDR3 amino acids: CSVSWGTVSGELFF.

J is TRBJ1-4 and V is TRBV9; TCRdb returns TRBD1, unconfirmable since there is no DNA. CDR1 is SGDLS and CDR2 is YYNGEE in the germline V gene. The CDR3 length is 15 residues. CDR3 residues: CASSPRGGTNEKLFF.

The V and J genes are TRBV28 and TRBJ2-1; no DNA is available, so the TRBD2 call from TCRdb remains unchecked. The CDR3 is 16 amino acids. Germline V gene data show CDR1 as MDHEN and CDR2 as SYDVKM. This CDR3 reads CASNGLAGWQGHEQFF.

The chain links TRBV7-3 to TRBJ2-2; TCRdb outputs TRBD1, but without DNA this stays unchecked. The germline CDR1 and CDR2 sequences are SGHTA and FQGTGA. The CDR3 spans 15 residues. The CDR3 here is CASSLDRRETGELFF.

The chain links TRBV6-6 to TRBJ2-1; TCRdb returns TRBD1, unconfirmable since there is no DNA. Per the germline V gene, CDR1 is MNHNY and CDR2 is SVGAGI (reference sequence). The CDR3 extends over 14 amino acids. This CDR3 reads CASSYGHGINEQFF.

This chain joins TRBV25-1 and TRBJ1-1. In germline, CDR1 is MGHDK, CDR2 SYGVNS. This CDR3 has 12 residues. The CDR3 sequence is CASRTGTTEAFF.

The chain links TRBV20-1 to TRBJ2-2; TCRdb names TRBD2, which stays unverified in the absence of DNA. In germline, CDR1 is DFQATT, CDR2 SNEGSKA (reference sequence). The CDR3 contains 15 residues. CDR3 amino acids: CSARPGGEGTGELFF.

V and J are TRBV18 and TRBJ2-3. The CDR3 consists of 15 residues. Looked up from germline, CDR1 is KGHSH and CDR2 is LQKENI. The CDR3 sequence is CASSPPRTSTDTQYF. Full variable domain (rest looked up from reference TRBV18 and TRBJ2-3): NAGVMQNPRHLVRRRGQEARLRCSPMKGHSHVYWYRQLPEEGLKFMVYLQKENIIDESGMPKERFSAEFPKEGPSILRIQQVVRGDSAAYFCASSPPRTSTDTQYFGPGTRLTVL.

The rearrangement uses TRBV10-3 and TRBJ2-5; TCRdb picks TRBD2, but there is no DNA to check that call. Looked up from germline, CDR1 is ENHRY and CDR2 is SYGVKD. There are 17 residues in the CDR3. This CDR3 reads CAISESPGTPYQETQYF.

J is TRBJ2-7 and V is TRBV12-3 or TRBV12-4; TCRdb designates TRBD1, a call that cannot be tested without DNA. This CDR3 has 15 residues. The CDR3 region is CASSLVAGATYEQYF.

The chain uses TRBV18 and TRBJ2-1; TCRdb calls TRBD1, which cannot be checked without DNA. Germline V gene sequence: CDR1 KGHSH, CDR2 LQKENI. The length of the CDR3 is 15 residues. CDR3 protein: CASSPFQGRVSEQFF. Supplemented by reference TRBV18 and TRBJ2-1, the full variable domain reads NAGVMQNPRHLVRRRGQEARLRCSPMKGHSHVYWYRQLPEEGLKFMVYLQKENIIDESGMPKERFSAEFPKEGPSILRIQQVVRGDSAAYFCASSPFQGRVSEQFFGPGTRLTVL.

The V call is TRBV5-4, the J call TRBJ1-6; TCRdb returns TRBD1, unconfirmable since there is no DNA. The V gene's germline CDR1 is SGHNT and CDR2 YYREEE (reference sequence). The CDR3 is 14 residues long. The CDR3 region is CASSADPANSPLHF. The whole variable domain, remainder taken from reference TRBV5-4 and TRBJ1-6, is ETGVTQSPTHLIKTRGQQVTLRCSSQSGHNTVSWYQQALGQGPQFIFQYYREEENGRGNFPPRFSGLQFPNYSSELNVNALELDDSALYLCASSADPANSPLHFGNGTRLTVT.

J is TRBJ1-1 and V is TRBV4-1. The CDR3 is 14 amino acids. From germline, CDR1 is MGHRA and CDR2 YSYEKL. The CDR3 loop is CASSLSVVNTEAFF.

The rearrangement uses TRBV7-2 and TRBJ2-3; TCRdb picks TRBD1, but there is no DNA to check that call. This CDR3 contains 14 residues. Germline CDR1 and CDR2: SGHTA and FQGNSA. The chain's CDR3 is CASTLQPRTDTQYF.

J is TRBJ1-4 and V is TRBV25-1. The length of the CDR3 is 14 residues. Germline CDR1 is MGHDK and CDR2 is SYGVNS. The CDR3 spells CASSQDPTEGKLFF.

V and J are TRBV20-1 and TRBJ2-7; TCRdb lists TRBD2, though no DNA is available to test this call. This CDR3 region has 11 residues. Germline-derived CDR1 and CDR2 are DFQATT and SNEGSKA (reference sequence). The CDR3 reads CSASVEGEQYF.

The chain joins TRBV6-5 to TRBJ1-1. Per the germline V gene, CDR1 is MNHEY and CDR2 is SVGAGI. CDR3 length: 14 residues. The CDR3 protein is CASSYSDRNTEAFF.

V is TRBV30 and J is TRBJ2-2. This CDR3 comprises 14 residues. The germline CDR1 and CDR2 sequences are GTSNPN and SVGIG (reference sequence). This chain's CDR3 is CAWSGKQQTGELFF.

J is TRBJ2-2 and V is TRBV28. Germline lookup yields CDR1 MDHEN and CDR2 SYDVKM. The CDR3 has 13 amino acids. The CDR3 region is CASSEARTGELFF.

The chain joins TRBV7-3 to TRBJ2-1; TCRdb outputs TRBD1, but without DNA this stays unchecked. Germline V gives CDR1 SGHTA, CDR2 FQGTGA. The CDR3 is made up of 17 amino acids. The CDR3 sequence is CASSLGGAAGFYNEQFF.

The rearrangement links TRBV9 to TRBJ2-1; TCRdb's D call, TRBD2, is unchecked because there is no DNA. This CDR3 has 18 residues. In germline, CDR1 is SGDLS, CDR2 YYNGEE. The CDR3 spells CASSQNQQRGVTYNEQFF.

The rearrangement uses TRBV7-2 and TRBJ2-3; no DNA is available, so the TRBD2 call from TCRdb remains unchecked. Germline CDR1 and CDR2: SGHTA and FQGNSA. The CDR3 has 16 amino acids. CDR3 in amino acids: CASSQRLAGGPDTQYF.

The chain links TRBV4-2 to TRBJ1-6; TCRdb calls TRBD1, which cannot be checked without DNA. The CDR3 spans 15 residues. Per the germline V gene, CDR1 is LGHNA and CDR2 is YNFKEQ. CDR3 residues: CASSQESRAFSPLHF.

The chain employs TRBV4-2 and TRBJ2-1; TCRdb outputs TRBD1, but without DNA this stays unchecked. Germline CDR1 is LGHNA and CDR2 is YNFKEQ. The CDR3 extends over 15 amino acids. CDR3: CASSREGGANNEQFF.